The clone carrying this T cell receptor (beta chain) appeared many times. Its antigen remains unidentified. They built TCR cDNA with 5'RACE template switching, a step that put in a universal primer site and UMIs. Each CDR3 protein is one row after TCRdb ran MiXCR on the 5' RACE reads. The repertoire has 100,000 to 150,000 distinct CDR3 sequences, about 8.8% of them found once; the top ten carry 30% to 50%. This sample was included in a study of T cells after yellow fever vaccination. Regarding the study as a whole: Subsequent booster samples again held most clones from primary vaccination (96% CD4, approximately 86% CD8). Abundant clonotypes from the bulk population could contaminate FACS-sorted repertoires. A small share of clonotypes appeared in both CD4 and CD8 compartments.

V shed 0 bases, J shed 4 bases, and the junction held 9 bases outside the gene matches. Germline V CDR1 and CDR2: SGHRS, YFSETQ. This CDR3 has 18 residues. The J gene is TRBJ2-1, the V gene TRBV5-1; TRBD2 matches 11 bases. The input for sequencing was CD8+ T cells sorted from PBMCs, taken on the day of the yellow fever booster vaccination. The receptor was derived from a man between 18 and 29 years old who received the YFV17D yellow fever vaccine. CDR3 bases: TGCGCCAGCAGCTTGGCTAGCGGGGGGTTCTCGTCTTACAATGAGCAGTTCTTC. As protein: CASSLASGGFSSYNEQFF.